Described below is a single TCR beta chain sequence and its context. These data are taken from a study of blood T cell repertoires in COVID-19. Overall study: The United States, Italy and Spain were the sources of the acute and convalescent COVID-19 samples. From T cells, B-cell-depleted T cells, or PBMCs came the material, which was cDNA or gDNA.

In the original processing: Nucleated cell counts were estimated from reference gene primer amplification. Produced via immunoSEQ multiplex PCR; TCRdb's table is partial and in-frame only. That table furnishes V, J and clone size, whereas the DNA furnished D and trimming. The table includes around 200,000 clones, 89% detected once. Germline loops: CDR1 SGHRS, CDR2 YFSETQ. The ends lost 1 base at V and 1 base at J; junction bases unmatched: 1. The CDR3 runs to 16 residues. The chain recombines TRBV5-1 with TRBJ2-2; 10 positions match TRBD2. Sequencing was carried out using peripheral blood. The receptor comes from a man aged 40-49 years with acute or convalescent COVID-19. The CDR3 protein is CASSLPSGRNTGELFF. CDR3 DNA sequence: TGCGCCAGCAGCTTGCCTAGCGGGAGGAACACCGGGGAGCTGTTTTTT.